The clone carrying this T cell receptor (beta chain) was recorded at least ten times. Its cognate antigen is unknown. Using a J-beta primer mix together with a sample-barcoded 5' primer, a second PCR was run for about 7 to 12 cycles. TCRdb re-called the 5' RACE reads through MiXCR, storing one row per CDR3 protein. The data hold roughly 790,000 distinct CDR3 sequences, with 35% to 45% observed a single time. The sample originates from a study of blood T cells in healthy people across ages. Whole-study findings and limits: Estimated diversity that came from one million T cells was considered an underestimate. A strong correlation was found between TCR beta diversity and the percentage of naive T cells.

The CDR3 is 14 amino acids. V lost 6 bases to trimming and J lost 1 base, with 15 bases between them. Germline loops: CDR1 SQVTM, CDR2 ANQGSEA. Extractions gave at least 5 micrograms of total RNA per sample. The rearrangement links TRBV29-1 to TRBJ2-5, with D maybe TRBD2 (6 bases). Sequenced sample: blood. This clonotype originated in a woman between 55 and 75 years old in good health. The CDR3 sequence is CSVAGHLAQETQYF. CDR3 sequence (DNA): TGCAGCGTGGCGGGGCACCTCGCCCAAGAGACCCAGTACTTC.